A selection of T cell receptor beta chains follows, all from one sample in a study of T cell responses to AZD1222 COVID-19 vaccine. Here immunoSEQ multiplex PCR was the method, and the copy in TCRdb shows in-frame clones only, minus some. The sample lists approximately 150,000 clones; about 91% were seen once. Sequencing was performed on peripheral blood, taken on day 0 of AZD1222 vaccination. The receptors stem from an adult in good health. Each CDR3 is given with its conserved first and last residue. Each record gives: V gene, clone size, J gene, D gene, CDR3 DNA, CDR3 protein. D genes are given only for firm matches. A clone size is listed for some rows: how often the clone was seen (once, few, many), or a class if it is expanded.

TRBV7-9	few	TRBJ1-5	NA	TGTGCCAGCAGCTTAGATCAGGGCATGGGCAATCAGCCCCAGCATTTT	CASSLDQGMGNQPQHF
TRBV7-9	once	TRBJ2-1	NA	TGTGCCAGCAGCTTAGCAGGGACCTCCTACAATGAGCAGTTCTTC	CASSLAGTSYNEQFF
TRBV11-1	NA	TRBJ2-5	NA	TGTGCCAGCAGCTTAGAAGGGTATGGGACCCAGTACTTC	CASSLEGYGTQYF
TRBV11-1	few	TRBJ2-5	TRBD2	TGTGCCACCGGACGGGCTAGCGGGAGATCTGAGACCCAGTACTTC	CATGRASGRSETQYF
TRBV28	once	TRBJ1-2	NA	TGTGCCAGCAGTTTCGGGGTACGTGGCTACACCTTC	CASSFGVRGYTF
TRBV28	once	TRBJ2-1	NA	TGTGCCAGCAGTCGAGACCCGTCCAGAGTCAATGAGCAGTTCTTC	CASSRDPSRVNEQFF
TRBV7-3	NA	TRBJ1-5	NA	TGTGCCAGCAGCTCAGTCCGGGCTCGGCCCCAGCATTTT	CASSSVRARPQHF
TRBV28	NA	TRBJ1-1	TRBD1	TGTGCCAGCACCGGCGCGCCGGACAGGGCTGGCTTT	CASTGAPDRAGF
TRBV7-3	NA	TRBJ1-1	NA	TGTGCCAGCAGCTTTGGGGGAATCGGTGAAGCTTTCTTT	CASSFGGIGEAFF
TRBV27	NA	TRBJ1-1	NA	TGTGCCAGCAGTTTAGGTTGGAACACTGAAGCTTTCTTT	CASSLGWNTEAFF
TRBV6-2/TRBV6-3	NA	TRBJ2-1	NA	TGTGCCAGCAGTTCCACGACAGTATCCCCCTACAATGAGCAGTTCTTC	CASSSTTVSPYNEQFF
TRBV9	NA	TRBJ1-3	NA	TGTGCCAGCTCGGAAGGAAACACCATATATTTT	CASSEGNTIYF
TRBV5-6	NA	TRBJ1-2	TRBD1	TGTGCCAGCAGCTGGGACAGGGGAAACTATGGCTACACCTTC	CASSWDRGNYGYTF
TRBV7-2	NA	TRBJ2-5	NA	TGTGCCAGCAGCTCTACTGGGAGGGGGCAAGAGACCCAGTACTTC	CASSSTGRGQETQYF
TRBV15	NA	TRBJ1-2	TRBD1	TGTGCCACCAGCAGGGGAGGACAGGGCTCCTATGGCTACACCTTC	CATSRGGQGSYGYTF
TRBV7-3	NA	TRBJ2-1	NA	TGTGCCAGCAGCTTATCCCGGGGGGAGCAGTTCTTC	CASSLSRGEQFF
TRBV5-4	NA	TRBJ2-5	TRBD2	TGTGCCAGCAGCTCGGCCCCGACTAGCGGAATCCAAGAGACCCAGTACTTC	CASSSAPTSGIQETQYF
TRBV4-2	NA	TRBJ2-5	TRBD2	TGTGCCAGCAGCCCGCAGTCAGCGGGACAAGAGACCCAGTACTTC	CASSPQSAGQETQYF
TRBV11-2	NA	TRBJ2-1	NA	TGTGCCAGCAGCCTCCCTTGGGGAATAGGGGATGAGCAGTTCTTC	CASSLPWGIGDEQFF
TRBV14	NA	TRBJ1-2	NA	TGTGCCAGCAGCCAATTATCTAACTATGGCTACACCTTC	CASSQLSNYGYTF
TRBV4-2	few	TRBJ2-7	NA	TGTGCCAGCAGCCATATGGGCCGGGAGAACTCCTACGAGCAGTACTTC	CASSHMGRENSYEQYF
TRBV5-1	NA	TRBJ2-1	TRBD2	TGCGCCAGCAGCTTGGGGACTAGCGGGAGGTGGAATGAGCAGTTCTTC	CASSLGTSGRWNEQFF
TRBV14	NA	TRBJ2-7	NA	TGTGCCAGCAGCCAAAGTCGTGGTAGGGCCGAGCAGTACTTC	CASSQSRGRAEQYF
TRBV7-2	NA	TRBJ2-1	TRBD2	TGTGCCAGCGAGCGGGAGGGCGGGGGTGAGCAGTTCTTC	CASEREGGGEQFF
TRBV30	NA	TRBJ2-1	TRBD2	TGTGCCTGGAGTGTACTAGCGGGTGACAATGAGCAGTTCTTC	CAWSVLAGDNEQFF
TRBV24-1	NA	TRBJ1-1	TRBD1	TGTGCCACCGCATCAGGGACAGGGGCAGCTTTCTTT	CATASGTGAAFF
TRBV9	NA	TRBJ2-2	NA	TGTGCCAGCAGCGCGATGGACACCGGGGAGCTGTTTTTT	CASSAMDTGELFF
TRBV5-1	NA	TRBJ2-1	TRBD2	TGCGCCAGCACAAGACTAGCGGGAGGGCCTGGGTCCTACAATGAGCAGTTCTTC	CASTRLAGGPGSYNEQFF
TRBV19	NA	TRBJ1-4	NA	TGTGCCAGTAGGGATGGTGGTCTAAGTATGGGTGAAAAACTGTTTTTT	CASRDGGLSMGEKLFF
TRBV19	NA	TRBJ1-4	TRBD1	TGTGCCAGTAGTGCCCACCGGGACAGGGGGCGGGTAAACGAAAAACTGTTTTTT	CASSAHRDRGRVNEKLFF
TRBV5-4	NA	TRBJ2-7	TRBD2	TGTGCCAGCAGCCAAGGGACTAGCGGGATATACGAGCAGTACTTC	CASSQGTSGIYEQYF
TRBV18	NA	TRBJ2-7	TRBD1	TGTGCCAGCTCACCAGAGACCGCCGGGACAGGAGTGGAGCAGTACTTC	CASSPETAGTGVEQYF